Below, 18 T cell receptor beta chains from the same sample are listed, as sequenced in a study of PD-1 blockade in classical Hodgkin lymphoma. Patients all relapsed after autologous stem cell transplantation, and there was variation in brentuximab vedotin exposure. The data were produced by immunoSEQ multiplex PCR, yet TCRdb's version contains in-frame clones alone and is incomplete. The sample contains approximately 6,700 clones, about four fifths of which appear only once. The sequencing used peripheral blood mononuclear cells (PBMCs), collected at baseline. These receptor sequences come from a human donor with classical Hodgkin lymphoma.

This chain joins TRBV29-1 and TRBJ2-7, with a tentative D call TRBD1 (6 bases). Germline assignment: CDR1 SQVTM and CDR2 ANQGSEA. Trimming stripped 4 bases from V and 2 bases from J, with 9 bases between. The CDR3 is made up of 12 amino acids. CDR3 in DNA: TGCAGCGTTGTACAGGGCGCCTACGAGCAGTACTTC. This encodes CSVVQGAYEQYF.

This clone occurred once. This rearrangement joins TRBV19 to TRBJ2-2; 11 positions agree with TRBD2. Germline-derived CDR1 and CDR2 are LNHDA and SQIVND (reference sequence). With 5 bases clipped from V and 2 bases from J, the junction kept 13 bases outside the gene matches. The CDR3 has 19 amino acids. The CDR3 region has the DNA TGTGCCAGTAGTTCGTTAGCGGGAGGGCTTAGAGAAAACACCGGGGAGCTGTTTTTT. It translates to CASSSLAGGLRENTGELFF.

The V gene is TRBV13, the J gene TRBJ2-3; TRBD2 aligns across 12 bases. Trimming removed 4 bases from V and 3 bases from J; junction bases left unmatched: 8. The V gene's germline CDR1 is PRHDT and CDR2 FYEKMQ (reference sequence). The CDR3 is 17 residues long. The CDR3 region is CASSSGLAGLKTDTQYF. The DNA of the CDR3 is TGTGCCAGCAGCTCAGGACTAGCGGGATTGAAAACAGATACGCAGTATTTT. Looking up the rest from reference TRBV13 and TRBJ2-3 gives the full variable domain: AAGVIQSPRHLIKEKRETATLKCYPIPRHDTVYWYQQGPGQDPQFLISFYEKMQSDKGSIPDRFSAQQFSDYHSELNMSSLELGDSALYFCASSSGLAGLKTDTQYFGPGTRLTVL.

This clone was seen only once. The V gene is TRBV5-4, the J gene TRBJ2-7, with D possibly matching TRBD2 (6 bases). The CDR3 extends over 13 amino acids. The germline V gene has CDR1 SGHNT and CDR2 YYREEE (reference sequence). Trimming removed 4 bases at V and 3 bases at J, with 11 bases between. The CDR3 region is CASSPGTHYEQYF. In DNA form, the CDR3 reads TGTGCCAGCAGCCCCGGGACTCACTACGAGCAGTACTTC. The whole variable domain, filled in from reference TRBV5-4 and TRBJ2-7, reads ETGVTQSPTHLIKTRGQQVTLRCSSQSGHNTVSWYQQALGQGPQFIFQYYREEENGRGNFPPRFSGLQFPNYSSELNVNALELDDSALYLCASSPGTHYEQYFGPGTRLTVT.

This chain connects TRBV7-8 to TRBJ1-2; the D gene is possibly TRBD1 (6 bases). The CDR3 consists of 13 residues. Trimming stripped 5 bases from V and 5 bases from J, with 12 bases between. The germline CDR1 and CDR2 sequences are SGHVS and FQNEAQ. In DNA form, the CDR3 reads TGTGCCAGCAGCCCAACTAGGGGGTATGGCTACACCTTC. Translated: CASSPTRGYGYTF.

This chain links TRBV30 with TRBJ1-2; a possible D gene is TRBD1 (6 bases). The germline CDR1 and CDR2 sequences are GTSNPN and SVGIG (reference sequence). V was trimmed by 3 bases and J by 3 bases, leaving 17 bases between them. The CDR3 consists of 15 residues. The CDR3, as DNA: TGTGCCTGGAGGGCACCGCAGGGGCGTGACTATGGCTACACCTTC. Residues: CAWRAPQGRDYGYTF.

Notes on this clone: At the DNA level, this CDR3 is encoded by other sequences in the same sample as well. V gene TRBV6-5 combines with J gene TRBJ1-1, with 9 positions matching TRBD1. Looked up from germline, CDR1 is MNHEY and CDR2 is SVGAGI. Losses at the gene ends were 4 bases for V and 4 bases for J; bases not matched to a gene: 1. CDR3 length: 13 residues. CDR3 in DNA: TGTGCCAGCAGTTTACAGGGGGCCACTGAAGCTTTCTTT. It codes for CASSLQGATEAFF.

V usage is TRBV19 and J usage is TRBJ2-4, with D perhaps matching TRBD1 (5 bases). The CDR3 loop spans 14 amino acids. Per the germline V gene, CDR1 is LNHDA and CDR2 is SQIVND (reference sequence). Trimming cost V 2 bases and J 1 base, with 6 bases left between them. DNA of the CDR3: TGTGCCAGTAGTATAAGGGGCGCCAAAAACATTCAGTACTTC. The encoded protein is CASSIRGAKNIQYF.

The V gene is TRBV28, the J gene TRBJ2-3, with D perhaps matching TRBD1 (5 bases). The CDR3 spans 16 residues. V was shortened by 3 bases and J by 7 bases, with 20 bases between the two germline ends. Germline-derived CDR1 and CDR2 are MDHEN and SYDVKM. CDR3 residues: CASSFARQPQANTQYF. In DNA, the CDR3 is TGTGCCAGCAGTTTCGCCAGACAGCCCCAGGCCAATACGCAGTATTTT.

In its sample, this clone was seen a few times. The chain couples TRBV4-1 to TRBJ2-7; TRBD1 aligns across 7 bases. Germline CDR1 is MGHRA and CDR2 is YSYEKL. This CDR3 contains 16 residues. V shed 4 bases and J 0 bases; nucleotides not matched to a gene: 9. CDR3 in DNA: TGCGCCAGCAGCCCCGCACGGACAGGCCTCTCCTACGAGCAGTACTTC. Translating it yields CASSPARTGLSYEQYF.

The J gene is TRBJ2-1, the V gene TRBV5-1, with D tentatively TRBD1 or TRBD2 (5 bases each). Trimming removed 5 bases at V and 8 bases at J, with 11 bases between. The germline V gene has CDR1 SGHRS and CDR2 YFSETQ. This CDR3 is built from 12 residues. The CDR3 loop reads CASRWGLDEQFF. The DNA of the CDR3 is TGCGCCAGCAGATGGGGGTTAGATGAGCAGTTCTTC.

This clone appeared a few times. V usage is TRBV29-1 and J usage is TRBJ2-1; D is ambiguous. The ends were cut back, 5 bases at V and 5 bases at J, with 13 bases in the middle. Germline lookup yields CDR1 SQVTM and CDR2 ANQGSEA. The CDR3 is 13 amino acids. The CDR3 coding sequence is TGCAGCGTTTCTCCTCGCCTGAACAATGAGCAGTTCTTC. This codes for CSVSPRLNNEQFF.

On this clone itself: An end of the junction does not agree with germline; a read error may underlie this. J is TRBJ1-3 and V is TRBV7-2; weak D call: TRBD1 (6 bases). Germline CDR1 reads SGHTA; CDR2 reads FQGNSA. The CDR3 spans 14 residues. DNA of the CDR3: TGTGCCAGCGGCTTAGATTGGACAGTCAACACCATATATTTT. It is translated as CASGLDWTVNTIYF.

This sequence joins TRBV25-1 and TRBJ1-2; no clear D gene. CDR1 and CDR2 from the germline V gene are MGHDK and SYGVNS. V lost 3 bases and J 1 base, leaving 9 bases between the germline ends. The CDR3 runs to 14 residues. CDR3 amino acids: CASSEPTHNYGYTF. CDR3 in DNA: TGTGCCAGCAGTGAGCCGACACATAACTATGGCTACACCTTC.

This clone was counted a few times. CDR3 in DNA: TGTGCCAGCAGCTTAGTTCGTATGGAGGGCAATGAGCAGTTCTTC. Amino acid sequence: CASSLVRMEGNEQFF. This chain joins TRBV11-2 and TRBJ2-1; weak D call: TRBD2 (6 bases). The CDR3 is 15 amino acids. V lost 1 base, J lost 6 bases, and 13 bases lay in between. The germline V gene encodes CDR1 SGHAT and CDR2 FQNNGV.

A few counts support this clone. The chain employs TRBV25-1 and TRBJ2-7; 7 bases map to TRBD1. The V gene end was trimmed by 6 bases and the J gene end by 5 bases; junction bases not matched to a gene: 7. CDR3 length: 13 residues. In germline, CDR1 is MGHDK, CDR2 SYGVNS. CDR3 region: CASRMQGVNEQYF. The DNA for the CDR3 is TGTGCCAGCAGAATGCAGGGGGTTAACGAGCAGTACTTC.

The rearrangement joins TRBV28 to TRBJ1-1, with 8 nucleotides matching TRBD1. Trimming cost V 4 bases and J 0 bases; bases outside gene matches: 13. This CDR3 is 18 amino acids long. Per the germline V gene, CDR1 is MDHEN and CDR2 is SYDVKM. The CDR3 spells CASSSQLTGGTLNTEAFF. The DNA of the CDR3 is TGTGCCAGCAGTTCCCAACTAACAGGGGGGACGTTGAACACTGAAGCTTTCTTT.

The chain links TRBV29-1 to TRBJ1-2; D is unclear. Germline V gene lookup returns CDR1 SQVTM and CDR2 ANQGSEA. V gave up 0 bases and J gave up 6 bases, with 14 bases separating them. This CDR3 is built from 14 residues. The CDR3 is CSVEEPGYGNGYTF. The CDR3 DNA follows: TGCAGCGTTGAAGAACCGGGGTACGGGAATGGCTACACCTTC.